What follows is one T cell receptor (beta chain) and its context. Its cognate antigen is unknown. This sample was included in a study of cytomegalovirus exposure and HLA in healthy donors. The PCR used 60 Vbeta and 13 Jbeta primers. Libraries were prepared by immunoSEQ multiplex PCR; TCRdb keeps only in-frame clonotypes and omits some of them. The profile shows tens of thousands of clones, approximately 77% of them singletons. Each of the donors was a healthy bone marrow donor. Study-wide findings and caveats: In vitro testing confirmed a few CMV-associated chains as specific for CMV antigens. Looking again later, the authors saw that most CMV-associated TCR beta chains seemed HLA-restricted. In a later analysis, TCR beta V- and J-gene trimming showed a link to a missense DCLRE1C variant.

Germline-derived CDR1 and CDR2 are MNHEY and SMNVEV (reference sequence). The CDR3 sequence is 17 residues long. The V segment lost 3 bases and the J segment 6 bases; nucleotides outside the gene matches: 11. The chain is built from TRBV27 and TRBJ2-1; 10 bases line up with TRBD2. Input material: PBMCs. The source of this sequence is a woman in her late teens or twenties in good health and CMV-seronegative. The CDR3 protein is CASSFILGVAGGNEQFF. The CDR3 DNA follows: TGTGCCAGCAGTTTTATTTTGGGAGTAGCGGGGGGCAATGAGCAGTTCTTC.